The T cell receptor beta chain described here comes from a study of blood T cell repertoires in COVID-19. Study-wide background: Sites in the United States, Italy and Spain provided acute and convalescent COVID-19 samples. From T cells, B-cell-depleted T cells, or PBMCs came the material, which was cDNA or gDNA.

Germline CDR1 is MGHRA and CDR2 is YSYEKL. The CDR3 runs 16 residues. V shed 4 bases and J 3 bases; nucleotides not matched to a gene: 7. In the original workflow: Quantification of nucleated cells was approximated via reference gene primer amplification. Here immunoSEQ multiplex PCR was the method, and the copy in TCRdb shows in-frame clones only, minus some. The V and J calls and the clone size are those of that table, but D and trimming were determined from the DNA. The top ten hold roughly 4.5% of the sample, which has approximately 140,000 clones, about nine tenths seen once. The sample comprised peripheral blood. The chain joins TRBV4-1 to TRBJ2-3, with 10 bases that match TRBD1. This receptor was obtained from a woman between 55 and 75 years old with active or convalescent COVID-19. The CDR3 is CASSPLGTGVTDTQYF. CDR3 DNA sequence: TGCGCCAGCAGCCCCCTCGGGACAGGGGTAACAGATACGCAGTATTTT.